The present TCR beta chain was sequenced within a study of T-cell reconstitution after alpha-beta-depleted transplantation in children. Study-level results: The main origin of T-cell counts and diversity one year after transplant was newly produced T cells. After transplant, high TCRbeta diversity at day 60 in some patients arose from surviving recipient T cells and thymic progenitors. In patients about two months after transplant, alpha-beta T cells reportedly arose from several hundred expanded graft clones.

Only a few counts were recorded for this clonotype. Its specificity is unknown. TCRbeta library construction was performed incorporating unique molecular identifiers. MiXCR, applied by TCRdb to the PCR reads, yields one record per CDR3 protein. The sample contains 540,000 or so distinct CDR3 sequences, under 30% of which appear only once. The TCR sequence derives from a boy under two years old who had a stem cell transplant for acute myeloid leukemia, so the T cells may come from the graft donor. The source was PBMCs, mostly from graft donor cells, collected 360 days after TCRalphabeta/CD19-depleted stem cell transplant.

In DNA form, the CDR3 reads TGTGCCAGCAACCTACCCTCGGGACTACCACCCAACAATGAGCAGTTCTTC. Its protein product is CASNLPSGLPPNNEQFF. The rearrangement joins TRBV7-2 to TRBJ2-1; TRBD2 aligns across 7 bases. The ends lost 7 bases at V and 5 bases at J; junction bases unmatched: 17. The germline V gene has CDR1 SGHTA and CDR2 FQGNSA. CDR3 length equals 17 residues. The whole variable domain, filled in from reference TRBV7-2 and TRBJ2-1, reads GAGVSQSPSNKVTEKGKDVELRCDPISGHTALYWYRQSLGQGLEFLIYFQGNSAPDKSGLPSDRFSAERTGGSVSTLTIQRTQQEDSAVYLCASNLPSGLPPNNEQFFGPGTRLTVL.